This note documents a single TCR beta chain sequence. The assay was immunoSEQ multiplex PCR, and TCRdb's table has in-frame clones only and misses some. This table holds 150,000 to 190,000 clones, 76% found once. Germline CDR1 and CDR2: SGHTA and FQGNSA. The V end lost 5 bases, the J end lost 0 bases, and 14 bases lay between the germline ends. This CDR3 is 16 amino acids long. The entry originates in a study of blood T cell repertoires in COVID-19. This sequence was found in a woman aged 80 or over with acute or convalescent COVID-19. The chain links TRBV7-2 to TRBJ1-5, with D perhaps matching TRBD1 (6 bases). The material sequenced was peripheral blood. CDR3 nucleotide sequence: TGTACCAGCAGCCTTACAGGGACCCATAGCAATCAGCCCCAGCATTTT. Amino acid sequence: CTSSLTGTHSNQPQHF.